The 17 T cell receptor beta chains below were found in one sample sequenced in a study of T cell repertoires in cytomegalovirus infection. Their recognized antigens are unknown. MiXCR, run by TCRdb on the reads, gives a single entry per CDR3 protein. The sample holds 900,000 to 950,000 distinct CDR3 sequences, roughly 30% seen once. The sample was cultured CD8+ T cells from PBMCs, taken from culture after CMV antigen stimulation. Receptors were obtained from a human donor in good health (CMV status not recorded). Some clones in this sample may be carry-over from other donors' samples.

This clonotype was recorded a few times. The rearrangement uses TRBV19 and TRBJ1-5; unclear D gene. The CDR3 loop spans 15 amino acids. The germline V gene encodes CDR1 LNHDA and CDR2 SQIVND (reference sequence). The V end was cut by 5 bases, the J end by 0 bases, with 11 bases between. The DNA for the CDR3 is TGTGCCAGTAGTTGGGGAATCCTTAGCAATCAGCCCCAGCATTTT. It codes for CASSWGILSNQPQHF.

This rearrangement joins TRBV9 to TRBJ2-1; possible D gene TRBD1, 5 bases. The germline V gene encodes CDR1 SGDLS and CDR2 YYNGEE. The length of the CDR3 is 15 residues. Deletions cut 1 base from V and 7 bases from J, with 15 bases between. For the CDR3, the DNA is TGTGCCAGCAGCGTAAGTGGGGCCCCATTGAATGAGCAGTTCTTC. Its translation is CASSVSGAPLNEQFF.

This sequence joins TRBV14 and TRBJ1-1; D unresolved. V lost 1 base, J lost 6 bases, and 9 bases lay in between. The CDR3 has 13 amino acids. Germline lookup yields CDR1 SGHDN and CDR2 FVKESK. DNA for the CDR3: TGTGCCAGCAGCCAAGTCAGGAGATCTGAAGCTTTCTTT. The encoded protein is CASSQVRRSEAFF. Supplemented by reference TRBV14 and TRBJ1-1, the full variable domain reads EAGVTQFPSHSVIEKGQTVTLRCDPISGHDNLYWYRRVMGKEIKFLLHFVKESKQDESGMPNNRFLAERTGGTYSTLKVQPAELEDSGVYFCASSQVRRSEAFFGQGTRLTVV.

The chain joins TRBV4-1 to TRBJ1-5; maybe TRBD1 (5 bases). The CDR3 length is 14 residues. The V end lost 3 bases, the J end lost 7 bases, and 13 bases lay between the germline ends. Per the germline V gene, CDR1 is MGHRA and CDR2 is YSYEKL. The DNA of the CDR3 is TGCGCCAGCAGCCACCCCGGGGCCGGACAGCCCCAGCATTTT. As protein: CASSHPGAGQPQHF.

The chain employs TRBV12-3 or TRBV12-4 and TRBJ1-1; possible D gene TRBD1, 5 bases. This CDR3 contains 10 residues. V gave up 7 bases and J gave up 6 bases, with 6 bases separating them. The CDR3 is CASKGPEAFF. In DNA, the CDR3 is TGTGCCAGCAAGGGACCTGAAGCTTTCTTT.

This chain joins TRBV6-5 and TRBJ1-1; TRBD1 aligns across 7 bases. V lost 4 bases, J lost 2 bases, and 10 bases stayed unmatched. Per germline, CDR1 MNHEY and CDR2 SVGAGI. The CDR3 runs to 16 residues. The chain's CDR3 is CASSSGPGQTNTEAFF. The CDR3 DNA follows: TGTGCCAGCAGTTCCGGTCCGGGACAGACTAACACTGAAGCTTTCTTT.

The chain couples TRBV7-9 to TRBJ2-7; 7 nucleotides agree with TRBD2. The CDR3 totals 14 residues. V dropped 8 bases and J dropped 3; count of bases not matched to a gene: 10. Per germline, CDR1 SEHNR and CDR2 FQNEAQ (reference sequence). CDR3 region: CASAGEQNIYEQYF. The CDR3 nucleotides read TGTGCCAGCGCGGGAGAGCAGAATATCTACGAGCAGTACTTC.

This clonotype was detected ten times or more. This chain connects TRBV12-3 or TRBV12-4 to TRBJ2-7, with D perhaps matching TRBD1 or TRBD2 (6 bases each). The CDR3 spans 14 residues. Trimming left V 8 bases short and J 1 base short, with 15 bases between. CDR3: CASSNGGLSYEQYV. The CDR3 region has the DNA TGTGCCAGCTCGAACGGGGGCCTTTCCTACGAGCAGTACGTC.

This clonotype was found a few times. The chain links TRBV7-9 to TRBJ2-5; 8 nucleotides line up with TRBD1. The V segment lost 4 bases and the J segment 2 bases; nucleotides outside the gene matches: 6. This CDR3 spans 15 amino acids. Germline V lookup: CDR1 SEHNR, CDR2 FQNEAQ (reference sequence). The CDR3, as DNA: TGTGCCAGCAGCTCGGGACAGGAGTATCAAGAGACCCAGTACTTC. Protein sequence: CASSSGQEYQETQYF.

This sequence joins TRBV18 and TRBJ2-5, with a weak D call TRBD2 (5 bases). The CDR3 length is 12 residues. Germline lookup yields CDR1 KGHSH and CDR2 LQKENI. V lost 8 bases and J 5 bases, leaving 12 bases between the germline ends. The CDR3 spells CASHIPGETQYF. Written as DNA, the CDR3 is TGTGCCAGCCATATTCCGGGGGAGACCCAGTACTTC.

The chain links TRBV6-1 to TRBJ2-3; tentative D call: TRBD2 (5 bases). V shed 2 bases and J shed 0 bases, with 9 bases lying between them. Germline V gene sequence: CDR1 MNHNS, CDR2 SASEGT. The CDR3 is 15 residues long. The CDR3 DNA is TGTGCCAGCAGTGAAACTAGAACTAGCACAGATACGCAGTATTTT. As protein: CASSETRTSTDTQYF.

This clonotype was seen only a few times. The CDR3, as DNA: TGTGCCAGCAGTTCCCCCGGGGTCCAAAATGAGCAGTTCTTC. Its translation is CASSSPGVQNEQFF. This sequence joins TRBV28 and TRBJ2-1; TRBD2 might be the D (5 bases). V was clipped by 4 bases and J by 7 bases, with 14 bases between them. The germline gives CDR1 MDHEN, CDR2 SYDVKM. CDR3 size: 14 residues.

V usage is TRBV6-2 or TRBV6-3 and J usage is TRBJ2-7; unclear D gene. The CDR3 is 17 residues long. Trimming left V 4 bases short and J 1 base short, with 20 bases between. Germline-derived CDR1 and CDR2 are MNHEY and SVGEGT. CDR3 protein: CASSFSRTGKRSYEQYV. CDR3 nucleotide sequence: TGTGCCAGCAGTTTCTCCAGGACCGGTAAGAGGTCCTACGAGCAGTACGTC.

On this clonotype itself: Because it lacks the conserved phenylalanine or tryptophan at the end, this CDR3 is likely a read error. It is unclear where the CDR3 begins or ends on the DNA, so no DNA is shown, and the CDR3 is as TCRdb lists it. The rearrangement uses TRBV20-1 and TRBJ1-1. Termini included, the CDR3 measures 8 amino acids. Germline assignment: CDR1 DFQATT and CDR2 SNEGSKA (reference sequence). This CDR3 is CSAGKDSV.

In nucleotides, the CDR3 is TGTGCCAGCAGCTCCGGACGAGAAAAACTGTTTTTT. It specifies CASSSGREKLFF. The V gene is TRBV5-4, the J gene TRBJ1-4; no clear D gene. CDR3 size: 12 residues. Germline V CDR1 and CDR2: SGHNT, YYREEE (reference sequence). Trimming removed 3 bases from V and 8 bases from J, with 8 bases in between. The entire variable domain, with the rest obtained from reference TRBV5-4 and TRBJ1-4, is as follows: ETGVTQSPTHLIKTRGQQVTLRCSSQSGHNTVSWYQQALGQGPQFIFQYYREEENGRGNFPPRFSGLQFPNYSSELNVNALELDDSALYLCASSSGREKLFFGSGTQLSVL.

V usage is TRBV27 and J usage is TRBJ2-1, with 7 nucleotides matching TRBD1. From germline, CDR1 is MNHEY and CDR2 SMNVEV (reference sequence). With V trimmed by 7 bases and J by 3 bases, 6 bases remained unmatched. The CDR3 contains 14 residues. CDR3 coding DNA: TGTGCCAGCACCCACGGGACAGACTACAATGAGCAGTTCTTC. Amino acid sequence: CASTHGTDYNEQFF.

The chain couples TRBV7-9 to TRBJ1-2; 10 positions agree with TRBD1. Germline CDR1 is SEHNR and CDR2 is FQNEAQ (reference sequence). Trimming took 4 bases from V and 0 from J; bases not matched to a gene: 5. This CDR3 has 16 amino acids. This chain's CDR3 is CASSSGQGTANYGYTF. CDR3 nucleotide sequence: TGTGCCAGCAGCTCGGGACAGGGGACAGCTAACTATGGCTACACCTTC.